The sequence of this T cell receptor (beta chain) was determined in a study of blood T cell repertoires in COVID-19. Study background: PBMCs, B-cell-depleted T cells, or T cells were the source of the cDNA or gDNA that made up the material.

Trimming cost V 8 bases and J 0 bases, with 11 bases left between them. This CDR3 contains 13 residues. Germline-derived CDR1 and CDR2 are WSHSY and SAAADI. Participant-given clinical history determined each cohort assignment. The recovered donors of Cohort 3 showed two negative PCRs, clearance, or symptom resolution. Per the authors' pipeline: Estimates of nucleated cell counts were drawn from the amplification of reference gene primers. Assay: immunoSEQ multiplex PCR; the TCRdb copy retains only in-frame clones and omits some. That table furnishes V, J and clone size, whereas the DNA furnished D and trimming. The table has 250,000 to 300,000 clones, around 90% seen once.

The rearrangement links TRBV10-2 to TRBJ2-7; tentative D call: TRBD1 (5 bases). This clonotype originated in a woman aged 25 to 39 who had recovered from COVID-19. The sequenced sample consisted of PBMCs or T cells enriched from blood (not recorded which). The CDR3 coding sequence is TGCGCCAGCCTCAGTGACAGCTCCTACGAGCAGTACTTC. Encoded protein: CASLSDSSYEQYF.